Presented here are 32 T cell receptor beta chains from one specimen sequenced in a study of T cells after yellow fever vaccination. TCRdb analysed the 5' RACE reads with MiXCR anew, one entry per CDR3 protein. This sample has roughly 74,000 distinct CDR3 sequences, with approximately 6.5% found just once. Sequences were derived from CD8+ T cells sorted from PBMCs, sampled around 5 days after the first yellow fever vaccination. Receptor source: a man between 18 and 35 years old who received the YFV17D yellow fever vaccine.

This clonotype has just a few counts. The chain employs TRBV4-1 and TRBJ2-1, with D hard to call. V was trimmed by 5 bases and J by 0 bases, leaving 11 bases between them. Germline V gene data show CDR1 as MGHRA and CDR2 as YSYEKL. The CDR3 is 15 residues long. CDR3: CASSTGVYSYNEQFF. The CDR3 bases are TGCGCCAGCAGCACCGGTGTCTACTCCTACAATGAGCAGTTCTTC.

This clonotype was recorded at least ten times. V usage is TRBV27 and J usage is TRBJ2-1; 8 bases match TRBD2. The CDR3 covers 16 residues. Germline CDR1 MNHEY, CDR2 SMNVEV (reference sequence). J was trimmed by 0 bases and V by 5 bases; bases with no gene match: 6. The CDR3 here is CASSPLAESSYNEQFF. As DNA, the CDR3 is TGTGCCAGCAGTCCACTAGCGGAGAGCTCCTACAATGAGCAGTTCTTC.

In this sample, this clonotype turned up many times. The V and J genes are TRBV7-6 and TRBJ1-5; weak D call: TRBD1 (5 bases). Trimming took off 7 bases at V and 4 bases at J, with 8 bases between the two ends. Germline lookup yields CDR1 SGHVS and CDR2 FNYEAQ. This CDR3 has 12 residues. CDR3 sequence (DNA): TGTGCCAGCACCTCAGGGAATCAGCCCCAGCATTTT. It encodes CASTSGNQPQHF.

There are many counts of this clonotype. This chain joins TRBV4-3 and TRBJ2-7, with TRBD1 as a possible D gene (6 bases). The CDR3 is made up of 14 amino acids. The V gene lost 1 base and the J gene lost 3 bases, with 10 bases spanning the gap. Per germline, CDR1 LGHNA and CDR2 YSLEER. The chain's CDR3 is CASSQARGHYEQYF. For the CDR3, the DNA is TGCGCCAGCAGCCAAGCACGGGGACACTACGAGCAGTACTTC.

This clonotype came up many times. The J gene is TRBJ2-7, the V gene TRBV7-2; 8 nucleotides line up with TRBD1. The junction had 12 bases not matched to a gene; V was cut back by 4 bases and J by 4 bases. The CDR3 totals 16 residues. CDR1 SGHTA and CDR2 FQGNSA come from the germline V gene. The CDR3 sequence is CASSWPTDRELYEQYF. The CDR3 nucleotides are TGTGCCAGCAGCTGGCCCACGGACAGGGAGCTATACGAGCAGTACTTC.

This clonotype was observed many times. J is TRBJ2-1 and V is TRBV11-3, with D possibly matching TRBD1 (6 bases). The ends were cut back, 5 bases at V and 0 bases at J, with 14 bases in the middle. Germline CDR1 reads SGHNT; CDR2 reads YENEEA. There are 16 residues in the CDR3. The CDR3 spells CASSVGQSSSYNEQFF. The CDR3 DNA is TGTGCCAGCAGCGTTGGACAGTCGAGCTCCTACAATGAGCAGTTCTTC.

V is TRBV11-2 and J is TRBJ1-5; 7 nucleotides line up with TRBD1. The CDR3 length is 15 residues. Losses at the gene ends were 5 bases for V and 8 bases for J; bases not matched to a gene: 12. CDR1 is SGHAT and CDR2 is FQNNGV in the germline V gene. The CDR3 nucleotides read TGTGCCAGCAGCCGATTGGGGGACAGAGAAGAGCCCCAGCATTTT. It yields the protein CASSRLGDREEPQHF.

This clonotype was observed a few times. This chain joins TRBV4-1 and TRBJ1-4; 8 bases line up with TRBD1. Germline CDR1 reads MGHRA; CDR2 reads YSYEKL. The CDR3 runs to 15 residues. V gave up 2 bases and J gave up 8 bases; unmatched junction bases: 7. CDR3 in DNA: TGCGCCAGCAGCCAAAGGCGAGACAGGGGAGAAAAACTGTTTTTT. Its protein is CASSQRRDRGEKLFF.

The table lists this clonotype with a few counts. The chain has TRBV6-5 and TRBJ2-2, with 15 nucleotides matching TRBD2. This CDR3 is built from 16 residues. The J segment lost 11 bases and the V segment lost 6 bases, leaving 10 bases of the junction unmatched. Per the germline V gene, CDR1 is MNHEY and CDR2 is SVGAGI. CDR3: CASRLGLAGGTPELFF. In DNA, the CDR3 is TGTGCCAGCAGATTAGGACTAGCGGGGGGGACACCTGAGCTGTTTTTT.

This clonotype has at least ten counts. The V and J genes are TRBV14 and TRBJ2-2; D gene unclear. Germline V gene data show CDR1 as SGHDN and CDR2 as FVKESK. This CDR3 comprises 15 residues. Deletions cut 0 bases from V and 5 bases from J, with 10 bases between. The CDR3 region has the DNA TGTGCCAGCAGCCAAGAGTCGGCAGTTACCGGGGAGCTGTTTTTT. Protein product: CASSQESAVTGELFF. The variable domain in full, with the rest retrieved from reference TRBV14 and TRBJ2-2, is EAGVTQFPSHSVIEKGQTVTLRCDPISGHDNLYWYRRVMGKEIKFLLHFVKESKQDESGMPNNRFLAERTGGTYSTLKVQPAELEDSGVYFCASSQESAVTGELFFGEGSRLTVL.

This clonotype came up a few times. The V call is TRBV5-5, the J call TRBJ2-7; 9 nucleotides line up with TRBD1. The V segment lost 3 bases and the J segment 6 bases; nucleotides outside the gene matches: 13. Per the germline V gene, CDR1 is SGHKS and CDR2 is YYEKEE (reference sequence). The CDR3 covers 16 residues. The CDR3: CASSYSGTGNILEQYF. The CDR3 DNA follows: TGTGCCAGCAGCTATTCTGGGACAGGGAACATTCTCGAGCAGTACTTC. Looking up the rest from reference TRBV5-5 and TRBJ2-7 gives the full variable domain: DAGVTQSPTHLIKTRGQQVTLRCSPISGHKSVSWYQQVLGQGPQFIFQYYEKEERGRGNFPDRFSARQFPNYSSELNVNALLLGDSALYLCASSYSGTGNILEQYFGPGTRLTVT.

The chain links TRBV30 to TRBJ2-5, with D possibly TRBD2 on 7 matching bases. The CDR3 totals 12 residues. The V and J ends lost 7 bases and 5 bases respectively, with 14 bases between them. Germline V gives CDR1 GTSNPN, CDR2 SVGIG (reference sequence). This CDR3 is CASRGGGETQYF. Here the CDR3 DNA reads TGTGCCTCCCGCGGGGGCGGGGAGACCCAGTACTTC.

J is TRBJ2-5 and V is TRBV3-1, with D possibly TRBD2 on 7 matching bases. This CDR3 spans 16 amino acids. V was cut by 0 bases and J by 4 bases, with 15 bases left in between. Germline assignment: CDR1 LGHDT and CDR2 YNNKEL (reference sequence). The chain's CDR3 is CASSQEAGGPGETQYF. The CDR3 DNA reads as TGTGCCAGCAGCCAAGAGGCCGGGGGGCCTGGAGAGACCCAGTACTTC.

At least ten counts were recorded for this clonotype. The chain employs TRBV7-9 and TRBJ2-1; D ambiguous. CDR1 is SEHNR, CDR2 FQNEAQ, per germline (reference sequence). Trimming stripped 4 bases from V and 0 bases from J, with 7 bases between. This CDR3 is built from 14 residues. The CDR3 region is CASSSANSYNEQFF. CDR3 in DNA: TGTGCCAGCAGCTCTGCTAACTCCTACAATGAGCAGTTCTTC.

This clonotype was observed at least ten times. The J gene is TRBJ2-2, the V gene TRBV7-2; D unclear. Looked up from germline, CDR1 is SGHTA and CDR2 is FQGNSA. The CDR3 is 11 amino acids. The V end lost 3 bases, the J end lost 9 bases, and 5 bases lay between the germline ends. Here the CDR3 reads CASSFSRELFF. CDR3 coding DNA: TGTGCCAGCAGCTTTTCCCGGGAGCTGTTTTTT.

At least ten counts were recorded for this clonotype. This chain joins TRBV2 and TRBJ2-7; D is unresolved. CDR3 size: 14 residues. V was pared by 3 bases and J by 2 bases, with 11 bases between. Germline lookup yields CDR1 SNHLY and CDR2 FYNNEI. Written as DNA, the CDR3 is TGTGCCAGCAGTGACCCGACCCTAACCTACGAGCAGTACTTC. Translating gives CASSDPTLTYEQYF.

This clonotype was counted between two and nine times. The V and J genes are TRBV7-8 and TRBJ1-2; D is ambiguous. V was trimmed by 1 base and J by 5 bases, leaving 11 bases between them. CDR1 and CDR2 from the germline V gene are SGHVS and FQNEAQ. This CDR3 contains 14 residues. The CDR3 DNA sequence: TGTGCCAGCAGCTTAGTGCGGGCCGGATATGGCTACACCTTC. Translated, it gives CASSLVRAGYGYTF.

This clonotype was seen at least ten times. The V call is TRBV11-2, the J call TRBJ2-5, with D possibly matching TRBD2 (5 bases). V was trimmed by 3 bases and J by 4 bases, leaving 12 bases between them. Germline V lookup: CDR1 SGHAT, CDR2 FQNNGV. The CDR3 covers 14 residues. DNA for the CDR3: TGTGCCAGCAGCTTCGGGGTGGCAGGAGAGACCCAGTACTTC. It translates to CASSFGVAGETQYF.

The J gene is TRBJ2-1, the V gene TRBV25-1; 7 bases agree with TRBD1. The germline V gene has CDR1 MGHDK and CDR2 SYGVNS. The CDR3 has 16 residues. Trimming took 4 bases from V and 4 from J; bases not matched to a gene: 10. CDR3 sequence (DNA): TGTGCCAGCAGTGCGGGACAGACCGTTTATTACAATGAGCAGTTCTTC. It codes for CASSAGQTVYYNEQFF.

This clonotype was seen at least ten times. The CDR3 loop reads CASSQVGLAENNEQFF. CDR3 nucleotide sequence: TGCGCCAGCAGCCAAGTCGGGCTAGCGGAGAACAATGAGCAGTTCTTC. The chain recombines TRBV4-1 with TRBJ2-1; 7 nucleotides agree with TRBD2. This CDR3 spans 16 amino acids. V dropped 1 base and J dropped 5; count of bases not matched to a gene: 8. The germline CDR1 and CDR2 sequences are MGHRA and YSYEKL.

This clonotype occurred many times. The chain carries TRBV4-1 and TRBJ1-2, with 7 bases matching TRBD1. The CDR3 contains 15 residues. V was clipped by 0 bases and J by 4 bases; unmatched bases: 5. Germline CDR1 MGHRA, CDR2 YSYEKL. The CDR3 region is CASSQEAEGAYGYTF. CDR3 coding DNA: TGCGCCAGCAGCCAAGAGGCCGAGGGGGCCTATGGCTACACCTTC.

This clonotype turned up a few times. The chain has TRBV4-3 and TRBJ2-2; TRBD2 matches 13 bases. The junction had 9 bases not matched to a gene; V was cut back by 0 bases and J by 5 bases. The germline V gene encodes CDR1 LGHNA and CDR2 YSLEER. The CDR3 totals 19 residues. The CDR3 here is CASSQDDRTSGGQTGELFF. In DNA, the CDR3 is TGCGCCAGCAGCCAAGATGACAGGACTAGCGGGGGTCAGACCGGGGAGCTGTTTTTT.

This sequence joins TRBV7-9 and TRBJ1-2; 7 nucleotides match TRBD1. Germline V gene sequence: CDR1 SEHNR, CDR2 FQNEAQ (reference sequence). V lost 7 bases, J lost 4 bases, and 15 bases stayed unmatched. This CDR3 has 16 amino acids. CDR3 in amino acids: CASTDLGTDLTYGYTF. The DNA for the CDR3 is TGTGCCAGCACCGATTTAGGGACAGACTTAACCTATGGCTACACCTTC.

Ten or more counts support this clonotype. This chain links TRBV7-2 with TRBJ1-5; D unresolved. Germline loops: CDR1 SGHTA, CDR2 FQGNSA. Trimming left V 5 bases short and J 2 bases short, with 16 bases between. The CDR3 is 16 residues long. The CDR3 spells CASSPPSGRGNQPQHF. DNA for the CDR3: TGTGCCAGCAGCCCTCCAAGTGGGAGGGGCAATCAGCCCCAGCATTTT.

For this clonotype: This may stem from a read error, because a much larger clone lies one nucleotide away. J is TRBJ2-1 and V is TRBV7-2; D is undetermined. The germline V gene has CDR1 SGHTA and CDR2 FQGNSA. Trimming left V 2 bases short and J 7 bases short, with 6 bases between. The CDR3 length is 12 residues. The CDR3 loop is CASSLQSNEQFF. The DNA for the CDR3 is TGTGCCAGCAGCTTACAGTCGAATGAGCAGTTCTTC.

In DNA form, the CDR3 reads TGCGCCAGCAGCCATAAGGGACAGGGTTTTACTGAAGCTTTCTTT. Its protein product is CASSHKGQGFTEAFF. The gene calls are TRBV4-3 and TRBJ1-1, with 9 bases fitting TRBD1. Germline trimming cut 3 bases from V and 5 bases from J; bases unmatched to any gene: 7. The CDR3 totals 15 residues. Germline CDR1 LGHNA, CDR2 YSLEER.

There are a few counts of this clonotype. The chain links TRBV29-1 to TRBJ1-2; weak D call: TRBD1 (5 bases). Trimming removed 3 bases from V and 8 bases from J, with 13 bases in between. Germline CDR1 and CDR2: SQVTM and ANQGSEA. The CDR3 is 12 residues long. DNA for the CDR3: TGCAGCGTTGATCGGCAGGGAGGCGGCTACACCTTC. Protein product: CSVDRQGGGYTF.

This clonotype has a count of ten or more. The chain couples TRBV12-3 or TRBV12-4 to TRBJ2-1; TRBD1 or TRBD2 may be the D gene (5 bases each). V lost 6 bases and J lost 6, with 12 bases in between. This CDR3 comprises 13 residues. DNA of the CDR3: TGTGCCAGCAGCCCTGGGACCCTCAATGAGCAGTTCTTC. Amino acids: CASSPGTLNEQFF.

This chain joins TRBV7-9 and TRBJ2-1; possibly TRBD2 for D (5 bases). This CDR3 has 14 residues. From germline, CDR1 is SEHNR and CDR2 FQNEAQ (reference sequence). The V end was cut by 7 bases, the J end by 4 bases, with 14 bases between. CDR3 residues: CASTPEGAYNEQFF. The CDR3 DNA reads as TGTGCCAGCACGCCCGAGGGTGCGTACAATGAGCAGTTCTTC.

In this sample, this clonotype turned up a few times. V gene TRBV7-9 combines with J gene TRBJ2-3; D is possibly TRBD1 or TRBD2 (6 bases each). V lost 5 bases and J lost 2, with 8 bases in between. From germline, CDR1 is SEHNR and CDR2 FQNEAQ (reference sequence). CDR3 length: 13 residues. For the CDR3, the DNA is TGTGCCAGCAGCGGGGGGCCCACAGATACGCAGTATTTT. It encodes CASSGGPTDTQYF. The full variable domain, with the rest looked up from reference TRBV7-9 and TRBJ2-3, is DTGVSQNPRHKITKRGQNVTFRCDPISEHNRLYWYRQTLGQGPEFLTYFQNEAQLEKSRLLSDRFSAERPKGSFSTLEIQRTEQGDSAMYLCASSGGPTDTQYFGPGTRLTVL.

This clonotype was detected only a few times. The CDR3 nucleotides are TGTGCCAGCAGTAAAGCGGACAGGGGGTATAATTCACCCCTCCACTTT. This encodes CASSKADRGYNSPLHF. The chain has TRBV5-6 and TRBJ1-6; 10 positions agree with TRBD1. From germline, CDR1 is SGHDT and CDR2 YYEEEE. The CDR3 has 16 amino acids. With V trimmed by 5 bases and J by 4 bases, 6 bases remained unmatched.

This clonotype came up many times. The chain combines TRBV6-1 with TRBJ2-2, with D tentatively TRBD2 (7 bases). V was clipped by 7 bases and J by 5 bases, with 17 bases between them. In germline, CDR1 is MNHNS, CDR2 SASEGT. The CDR3 is made up of 15 amino acids. CDR3 coding DNA: TGTGCCAGCAACCTAGAGGGGGGGGAAACCGGGGAGCTGTTTTTT. The encoded protein is CASNLEGGETGELFF.